This TCR beta chain was profiled in a study of memory CD4+ T cells and cytomegalovirus serostatus. Points from the study as a whole: The CMV-associated TCR signature appears largely within the CD4+ memory repertoire. A US-trained random forest predicted CMV serostatus with median AUC about 0.92. Each of approximately 73 CMV-associated TCRbeta sequences occurred in one to five individuals.

Concerning this clone itself: Its antigen remains unidentified.

Sequenced by immunoSEQ multiplex PCR; TCRdb stores in-frame clones only, minus some. The table lists approximately 27,000 clones, about 80% of them singletons. This CDR3 has 15 residues. The germline V gene has CDR1 LGHNA and CDR2 YNFKEQ. Trimming took 4 bases from V and 4 from J; bases not matched to a gene: 10. Single viable CD3+CD4+CD8-CD45RO+ cells were sorted as the memory CD4+ T cells. The source material was memory CD4+ T cells from blood. The clonotype originates from an adult in good health and CMV-seronegative. The V and J genes are TRBV4-2 and TRBJ2-7; TRBD1 matches at 7 bases. CDR3 sequence (DNA): TGTGCCAGCAGCCGACAAAGGACAGGCTTATACGAGCAGTACTTC. Translating gives CASSRQRTGLYEQYF.